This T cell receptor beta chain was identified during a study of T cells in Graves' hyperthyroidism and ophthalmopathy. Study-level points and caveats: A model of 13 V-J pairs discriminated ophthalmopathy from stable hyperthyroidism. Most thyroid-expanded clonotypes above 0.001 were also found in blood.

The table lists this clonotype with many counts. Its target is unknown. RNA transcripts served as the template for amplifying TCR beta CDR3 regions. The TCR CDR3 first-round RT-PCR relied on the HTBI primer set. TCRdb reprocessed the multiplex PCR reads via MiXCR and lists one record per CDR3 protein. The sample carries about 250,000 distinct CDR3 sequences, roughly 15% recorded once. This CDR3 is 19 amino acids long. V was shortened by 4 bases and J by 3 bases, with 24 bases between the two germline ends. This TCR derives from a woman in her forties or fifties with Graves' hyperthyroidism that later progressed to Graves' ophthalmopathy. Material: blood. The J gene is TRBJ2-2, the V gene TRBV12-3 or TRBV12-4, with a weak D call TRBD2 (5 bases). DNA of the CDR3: TGTGCCAGCAGTTCCGAGTTGTTAGCGTACCGGTCAGACACCGGGGAGCTGTTTTTT. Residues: CASSSELLAYRSDTGELFF.